Shown below are 6 T cell receptor beta chains from a single sample sequenced in a study of blood T cell repertoires in COVID-19. Repertoires were generated with immunoSEQ multiplex PCR, while TCRdb's copy carries only in-frame clones and drops some. Altogether some 44,000 clones are present, roughly 93% being singletons, with the ten largest covering about 8.3%. The specimen sequenced was peripheral blood. Receptor source: a man between 45 and 60 years old with active COVID-19.

The V call is TRBV7-9, the J call TRBJ2-2; TRBD1 matches 9 bases. From germline, CDR1 is SEHNR and CDR2 FQNEAQ (reference sequence). The CDR3 runs 16 residues. V dropped 5 bases and J dropped 6; count of bases not matched to a gene: 10. In DNA form, the CDR3 reads TGTGCCAGCAGCCCTCGGGACAGGGAGATCTCCGGGGAGCTGTTTTTT. It is translated as CASSPRDREISGELFF.

In its sample, this clone was seen once. This rearrangement joins TRBV9 to TRBJ2-4, with D hard to call. The V gene lost 4 bases and the J gene lost 0 bases, with 8 bases spanning the gap. Looked up from germline, CDR1 is SGDLS and CDR2 is YYNGEE. The CDR3 is 14 residues long. In DNA form, the CDR3 reads TGTGCCAGCAGCCCCCAGTTAGCCAAAAACATTCAGTACTTC. As protein: CASSPQLAKNIQYF.

The chain joins TRBV13 to TRBJ2-7; 7 bases map to TRBD2. This CDR3 spans 15 amino acids. The germline V gene has CDR1 PRHDT and CDR2 FYEKMQ (reference sequence). V shed 5 bases, J shed 5 bases, and the junction held 12 bases outside the gene matches. The CDR3 DNA sequence: TGTGCCAGCAGCCTCAGAACCGCGGGAGAAAACGAGCAGTACTTC. It translates to CASSLRTAGENEQYF.

This clone was observed a few times. The rearrangement uses TRBV24-1 and TRBJ1-1; 7 bases map to TRBD1. After removal of 6 bases from V and 7 bases from J, the junction contained 10 bases not matched to a gene. Per germline, CDR1 KGHDR and CDR2 SFDVKD. The CDR3 consists of 14 residues. For the CDR3, the DNA is TGTGCCACCAGTACGGGACAGACTACCAATGAAGCTTTCTTT. As protein: CATSTGQTTNEAFF.

CDR3 amino acids: CASRAGLAENNEQFF. In DNA form, the CDR3 reads TGCGCCAGCAGAGCGGGACTAGCGGAGAACAATGAGCAGTTCTTC. The rearrangement uses TRBV10-1 and TRBJ2-1, with 11 bases fitting TRBD2. The CDR3 loop spans 15 amino acids. CDR1 is WNHNN and CDR2 is SYGVQD in the germline V gene (reference sequence). Trimming cost V 6 bases and J 5 bases; bases outside gene matches: 6.

This clone was counted a single time. The chain is built from TRBV28 and TRBJ1-6; a possible D gene is TRBD1 (6 bases). The germline V gene encodes CDR1 MDHEN and CDR2 SYDVKM. There are 14 residues in the CDR3. The V gene lost 6 bases and the J gene lost 7 bases, with 13 bases spanning the gap. CDR3 region: CASRTGHWNSPLHF. The DNA for the CDR3 is TGTGCCAGCAGAACGGGACATTGGAATTCACCCCTCCACTTT.